This T cell receptor beta chain came from a study of cytomegalovirus exposure and HLA in healthy donors. The PCR was carried out with 60 Vbeta primers and 13 Jbeta primers. Libraries were prepared by immunoSEQ multiplex PCR; TCRdb keeps only in-frame clonotypes and omits some of them. In the table there are roughly 160,000 clones, roughly 82% of which are singletons. The ends lost 2 bases at V and 6 bases at J; junction bases unmatched: 2. CDR1 and CDR2 (germline): MNHEY, SMNVEV (reference sequence). The CDR3 length is 15 residues. The sequenced material came from PBMCs. The V gene is TRBV27, the J gene TRBJ2-3, with 13 bases lining up with TRBD2. This receptor was identified in a man in his fifties in good health and CMV-seropositive. CDR3 nucleotides: TGTGCCAGCAGTTTAAGGACTAGCGGGAGCGATACGCAGTATTTT. This encodes CASSLRTSGSDTQYF.